A single sample is the source of the 13 T cell receptor beta chains below, sequenced in a study of shared clonotypes between healthy human individuals. Using immunoSEQ multiplex PCR, the repertoire was profiled, and TCRdb retains in-frame clones only, with some absent. The sample yields roughly 2,000,000 clones, just under 95% seen once. CD45RO negativity and positive selection for CCR7 defined naive CD8 cells, a population that excluded terminally differentiated effector memory CD45RA+ cells. The sequenced sample consisted of naive CD8+ T cells from PBMCs. The receptors derive from a man aged 18 to 29 in good health. Some clones in this sample may be carry-over from other donors' samples.

This clone appeared a single time. The J gene is TRBJ2-7, the V gene TRBV7-2; 11 bases fit TRBD2. Unmatched junction bases numbered 3, after V lost 4 bases and J lost 4 bases. This CDR3 comprises 14 residues. CDR1 SGHTA and CDR2 FQGNSA come from the germline V gene. CDR3 amino acids: CASSYGTSGYEQYF. The CDR3 DNA reads as TGTGCCAGCAGCTACGGGACTAGCGGATACGAGCAGTACTTC.

The rearrangement links TRBV29-1 to TRBJ1-1, with no clear D. V gave up 0 bases and J gave up 3 bases, with 8 bases separating them. Per germline, CDR1 SQVTM and CDR2 ANQGSEA. The CDR3 covers 13 residues. DNA for the CDR3: TGCAGCGTTGAAGAGGGCAGCTACACTGAAGCTTTCTTT. Encoded protein: CSVEEGSYTEAFF.

This clone has a single count. The chain is built from TRBV27 and TRBJ2-1; D may be TRBD2 (6 bases). V was trimmed by 7 bases and J by 1 base, leaving 14 bases between them. The CDR3 is made up of 15 amino acids. Per the germline V gene, CDR1 is MNHEY and CDR2 is SMNVEV (reference sequence). The CDR3: CASKPLGGSYNEQFF. In nucleotides, the CDR3 is TGTGCCAGCAAACCTCTTGGAGGGTCCTACAATGAGCAGTTCTTC.

J is TRBJ1-2 and V is TRBV25-1, with unresolved D. The CDR3 has 14 residues. V was pared by 3 bases and J by 6 bases, with 14 bases between. The germline CDR1 and CDR2 sequences are MGHDK and SYGVNS. The CDR3 bases are TGTGCCAGCAGTGAGTGGGTGGGGATCCATGGCTACACCTTC. It codes for CASSEWVGIHGYTF.

V and J are TRBV11-2 and TRBJ1-1; maybe TRBD1 (5 bases). Germline loops: CDR1 SGHAT, CDR2 FQNNGV. The CDR3 loop spans 14 amino acids. The V gene lost 3 bases and the J gene lost 2 bases, with 10 bases spanning the gap. CDR3 sequence (DNA): TGTGCCAGCAGCTTGTCGCGGGGCAACACTGAAGCTTTCTTT. It is translated as CASSLSRGNTEAFF.

The chain combines TRBV2 with TRBJ2-5; D is unclear. The DNA end favors TRBJ2-7, so the J call may be wrong. The CDR3 extends over 10 amino acids. The germline V gene encodes CDR1 SNHLY and CDR2 FYNNEI. The chain's CDR3 is CASRGYEQYF. The CDR3 nucleotides read TGTGCCAGCAGGGGCTACGAGCAGTACTTC.

This sequence joins TRBV29-1 and TRBJ1-1; possibly TRBD1 for D (6 bases). V lost 3 bases, J lost 6 bases, and 17 bases lay in between. From germline, CDR1 is SQVTM and CDR2 ANQGSEA. This CDR3 has 14 amino acids. CDR3 in amino acids: CSVDPNRASAEAFF. The CDR3 DNA sequence: TGCAGCGTTGACCCAAACAGGGCGAGCGCTGAAGCTTTCTTT.

The chain carries TRBV7-9 and TRBJ2-3, with D possibly called TRBD1 or TRBD2 (5 bases each). The CDR3 has 15 residues. V lost 0 bases, J lost 4 bases, and 11 bases lay in between. From germline, CDR1 is SEHNR and CDR2 FQNEAQ (reference sequence). For the CDR3, the DNA is TGTGCCAGCAGCTTAGCGAGGGGAGATGCAGATACGCAGTATTTT. Amino acids: CASSLARGDADTQYF.

As concerns this clone: At the DNA level, this CDR3 is encoded by other sequences in the same sample as well. This chain joins TRBV5-6 and TRBJ1-1; the D gene is possibly TRBD1 (6 bases). CDR3 length: 14 residues. The germline CDR1 and CDR2 sequences are SGHDT and YYEEEE. Trimming cost V 0 bases and J 7 bases, with 13 bases left between them. The CDR3 reads CASSLVGGGVEAFF. CDR3 nucleotides: TGTGCCAGCAGCTTGGTGGGCGGGGGCGTTGAAGCTTTCTTT.

The chain links TRBV5-1 to TRBJ1-3; possibly TRBD1 for D (6 bases). This CDR3 contains 14 residues. The germline CDR1 and CDR2 sequences are SGHRS and YFSETQ. The ends were cut back, 6 bases at V and 0 bases at J, with 10 bases in the middle. CDR3: CASTWDTSGNTIYF. The CDR3 coding sequence is TGCGCCAGCACCTGGGACACCTCTGGAAACACCATATATTTT.

The chain links TRBV28 to TRBJ2-1; D gene ambiguous. Germline-derived CDR1 and CDR2 are MDHEN and SYDVKM. The CDR3 is 13 residues long. V was clipped by 2 bases and J by 7 bases, with 9 bases between them. The CDR3 coding sequence is TGTGCCAGCAGTTTACGCCCCCTGAATGAGCAGTTCTTC. The encoded protein is CASSLRPLNEQFF.

This sequence joins TRBV27 and TRBJ2-7; 12 nucleotides agree with TRBD2. Germline V lookup: CDR1 MNHEY, CDR2 SMNVEV (reference sequence). This CDR3 is built from 16 residues. The junction had 8 bases not matched to a gene; V was cut back by 5 bases and J by 3 bases. This chain's CDR3 is CASSHLWTSGIYEQYF. For the CDR3, the DNA is TGTGCCAGCAGTCACTTATGGACTAGCGGGATCTACGAGCAGTACTTC.

J is TRBJ1-4 and V is TRBV15; D not resolved. Per germline, CDR1 LNHNV and CDR2 YYDKDF (reference sequence). V was trimmed by 2 bases and J by 8 bases, leaving 3 bases between them. CDR3 length: 11 residues. CDR3 protein: CATSRSEKLFF. DNA for the CDR3: TGTGCCACCAGCAGATCCGAAAAACTGTTTTTT.